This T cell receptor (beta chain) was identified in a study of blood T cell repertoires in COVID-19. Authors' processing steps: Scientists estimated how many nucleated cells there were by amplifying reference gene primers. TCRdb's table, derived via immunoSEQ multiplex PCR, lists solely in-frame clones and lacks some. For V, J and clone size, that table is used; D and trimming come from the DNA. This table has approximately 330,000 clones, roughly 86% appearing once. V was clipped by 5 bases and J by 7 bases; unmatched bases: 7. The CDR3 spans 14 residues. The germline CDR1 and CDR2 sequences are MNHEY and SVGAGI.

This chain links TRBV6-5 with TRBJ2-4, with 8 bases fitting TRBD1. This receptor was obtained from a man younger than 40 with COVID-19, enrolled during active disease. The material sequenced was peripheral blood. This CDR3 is CASSPWTGPNIQYF. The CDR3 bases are TGTGCCAGCAGTCCCTGGACAGGGCCGAACATTCAGTACTTC.